This TCR beta chain was documented in a study of blood T cell repertoires in COVID-19. V dropped 5 bases and J dropped 10 bases, with 15 bases sitting between them. Germline values: CDR1 LGHNA, CDR2 YNFKEQ. CDR3 length: 13 residues. Clones were read by immunoSEQ multiplex PCR, and TCRdb kept only the in-frame ones, dropping some. The table lists approximately 300,000 clones, approximately 80% of them singletons. Sequences were obtained from peripheral blood. The chain is built from TRBV4-2 and TRBJ2-1; D is possibly TRBD1 (5 bases). The receptor was isolated from a woman aged 45 to 65 with active or convalescent COVID-19. The CDR3 spells CASSLARVLEQFF. CDR3 coding DNA: TGTGCCAGCAGCTTAGCCAGGGTATTGGAGCAGTTCTTC.